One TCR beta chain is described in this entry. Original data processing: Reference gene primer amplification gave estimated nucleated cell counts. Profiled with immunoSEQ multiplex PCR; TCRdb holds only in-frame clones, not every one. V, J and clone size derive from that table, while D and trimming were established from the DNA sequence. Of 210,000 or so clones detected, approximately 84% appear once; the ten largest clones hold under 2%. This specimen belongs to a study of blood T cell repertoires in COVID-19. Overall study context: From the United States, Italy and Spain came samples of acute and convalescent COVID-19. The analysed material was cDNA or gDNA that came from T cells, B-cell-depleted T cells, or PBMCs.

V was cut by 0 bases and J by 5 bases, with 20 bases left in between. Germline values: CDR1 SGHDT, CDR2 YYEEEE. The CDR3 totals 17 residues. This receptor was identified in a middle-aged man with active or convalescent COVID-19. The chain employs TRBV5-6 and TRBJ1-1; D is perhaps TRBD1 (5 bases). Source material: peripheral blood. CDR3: CASSLEAGWGLETEAFF. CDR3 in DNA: TGTGCCAGCAGCTTGGAGGCAGGGTGGGGTCTGGAGACTGAAGCTTTCTTT.